This note documents a single TCR beta chain sequence. The record originates from a study of neoadjuvant anti-PD-1 for oral cavity cancer. The table came from immunoSEQ multiplex PCR; TCRdb's copy has only in-frame clones and leaves some out. The table has around 13,000 clones, 60% to 75% seen once. The ends lost 0 bases at V and 7 bases at J; junction bases unmatched: 12. The CDR3 is made up of 18 amino acids. CDR1 is SGHVS and CDR2 is FQNEAQ in the germline V gene. Time point: after neoadjuvant nivolumab, at surgical resection. Cohort: HPV-negative, locally advanced oral cavity squamous cell carcinoma patients.

The V gene is TRBV7-8, the J gene TRBJ1-5; 10 bases agree with TRBD1. The TCR comes from a person aged 40 to 85 with oral cavity squamous cell carcinoma. This specimen consisted of PBMCs, obtained after nivolumab (anti-PD-1) treatment. The CDR3 region has the DNA TGTGCCAGCAGCTTAGCATGGACAGGGGGAGGATCCAACCAGCCCCAGCATTTT. This gives the protein CASSLAWTGGGSNQPQHF.